These 27 T cell receptor beta chains originate from one sample sequenced in a study of vaccination and CD4 T cells after COVID-19. Treatment specified: roughly 10-day PBMC culture with coronavirus spike peptide pools or control peptides (ViraFEST assay). These receptors are not linked to any known antigen. An Oncomine TCR Beta short-read assay was used to sequence the DNA from cultured CD4+ T cells. One entry per CDR3 protein results from TCRdb running MiXCR on the PCR reads. The sample shows about 9,600 distinct CDR3 sequences, under 30% of them seen only once. Material: CD4+ T cells from blood, cultured in vitro, obtained after SARS-CoV-2 vaccination. The receptor set was obtained from a human donor who had recovered from COVID-19.

V usage is TRBV4-3 and J usage is TRBJ2-3; D possibly corresponds to TRBD1 (6 bases). The CDR3 runs 15 residues. The V gene's germline CDR1 is LGHNA and CDR2 YSLEER. V was trimmed by 5 bases and J by 0 bases, leaving 12 bases between them. The CDR3 reads CASSVTGRSTDTQYF. In DNA, the CDR3 is TGCGCCAGCAGCGTAACAGGGCGGAGCACAGATACGCAGTATTTT.

The chain combines TRBV7-2 with TRBJ1-4; D unclear. The V gene's germline CDR1 is SGHTA and CDR2 FQGNSA. Trimming removed 1 base from V and 8 bases from J, with 8 bases in between. The CDR3 sequence is 13 residues long. The CDR3: CASSLVADEKLFF. The CDR3 DNA sequence: TGTGCCAGCAGCTTAGTTGCAGACGAAAAACTGTTTTTT.

This clonotype came up a few times. The V gene is TRBV5-4, the J gene TRBJ2-5, with 9 bases identical to TRBD2. The CDR3 spans 16 residues. J gave up 0 bases and V 3 bases, and 6 bases lay outside the gene matches. Germline values: CDR1 SGHNT, CDR2 YYREEE (reference sequence). Here the CDR3 reads CASSWTSELYQETQYF. In nucleotides, the CDR3 is TGTGCCAGCAGCTGGACTAGCGAATTGTACCAAGAGACCCAGTACTTC.

This clonotype was recorded a few times. This chain uses TRBV12-3 or TRBV12-4 with TRBJ1-5; D perhaps matches TRBD1 (5 bases). This CDR3 is 13 amino acids long. Trimming removed 4 bases from V and 7 bases from J, with 11 bases in between. DNA for the CDR3: TGTGCCAGCAGTTACAGCCGGGGGCAGCCCCAGCATTTT. As protein: CASSYSRGQPQHF.

This chain uses TRBV20-1 with TRBJ2-1; 8 nucleotides line up with TRBD2. CDR3 size: 15 residues. The germline CDR1 and CDR2 sequences are DFQATT and SNEGSKA (reference sequence). The junction had 8 bases not matched to a gene; V was cut back by 1 base and J by 6 bases. CDR3 in DNA: TGCAGTGCTAGAGTACAGCGGGAGCGGTTCAATGAGCAGTTCTTC. Residues: CSARVQRERFNEQFF.

The genes are TRBV6-1 and TRBJ1-1; D is perhaps TRBD1 (6 bases). V lost 6 bases and J 1 base, leaving 12 bases between the germline ends. The CDR3 sequence is 14 residues long. Per germline, CDR1 MNHNS and CDR2 SASEGT. The CDR3 spells CASRIQGQNTEAFF. Here the CDR3 DNA reads TGTGCCAGCAGAATACAGGGACAGAACACTGAAGCTTTCTTT.

The chain recombines TRBV19 with TRBJ2-7; D may be TRBD1 or TRBD2 (5 bases each). Trimming removed 4 bases at V and 3 bases at J, with 10 bases between. The CDR3 is 13 amino acids. Per the germline V gene, CDR1 is LNHDA and CDR2 is SQIVND (reference sequence). The CDR3 spells CASSRGTIYEQYF. The CDR3 DNA is TGTGCCAGTAGTAGAGGGACCATCTACGAGCAGTACTTC.

This clonotype was detected only a few times. The chain uses TRBV28 and TRBJ2-2; TRBD2 aligns across 12 bases. Germline V gene sequence: CDR1 MDHEN, CDR2 SYDVKM. The junction had 12 bases not matched to a gene; V was cut back by 7 bases and J by 0 bases. This CDR3 has 19 amino acids. In DNA form, the CDR3 reads TGTGCCAGCAACCCCAAAACTAGCGGGAGGCATACGAACACCGGGGAGCTGTTTTTT. It translates to CASNPKTSGRHTNTGELFF.

The chain is built from TRBV28 and TRBJ1-2; D unresolved. This CDR3 is 11 amino acids long. Germline CDR1 reads MDHEN; CDR2 reads SYDVKM. V lost 3 bases, J lost 7 bases, and 6 bases lay in between. CDR3 protein: CASSFVGGYTF. CDR3 in DNA: TGTGCCAGCAGTTTTGTTGGTGGCTACACCTTC.

This clonotype was observed a handful of times. The CDR3: CASTLGGGRETQYF. The CDR3 DNA reads TGTGCCAGCACCCTCGGGGGGGGCCGAGAGACCCAGTACTTC. This chain joins TRBV5-6 and TRBJ2-5, with 8 positions matching TRBD2. Per the germline V gene, CDR1 is SGHDT and CDR2 is YYEEEE. V shed 6 bases and J 4 bases; nucleotides not matched to a gene: 8. This CDR3 comprises 14 residues.

The chain links TRBV6-2 or TRBV6-3 to TRBJ2-6; D gene ambiguous. The V gene's germline CDR1 is MNHEY and CDR2 SVGEGT. V was pared by 1 base and J by 1 base, with 11 bases between. The length of the CDR3 is 17 residues. DNA of the CDR3: TGTGCCAGCAGTTACTTCGGCGTATGGTCTGGGGCCAACGTCCTGACTTTC. It translates to CASSYFGVWSGANVLTF.

This clonotype was counted only a few times. The V call is TRBV10-2, the J call TRBJ2-1, with 12 positions matching TRBD2. The CDR3 spans 14 residues. Germline V gene lookup returns CDR1 WSHSY and CDR2 SAAADI. Trimming cost V 4 bases and J 7 bases; bases outside gene matches: 2. The DNA of the CDR3 is TGCGCCAGCAGTGGTCTAGCGGGAGGGAATGAGCAGTTCTTC. Translated: CASSGLAGGNEQFF.

The chain carries TRBV9 and TRBJ2-5, with 12 positions matching TRBD1. CDR1 is SGDLS, CDR2 YYNGEE, per germline. The junction had 10 bases not matched to a gene; V was cut back by 6 bases and J by 1 base. The CDR3 totals 17 residues. The CDR3 DNA reads TGTGCCAGCAACCCGGGACAGGGGGCCAATTTCCAAGAGACCCAGTACTTC. It yields the protein CASNPGQGANFQETQYF. Full variable domain (remainder filled in from reference TRBV9 and TRBJ2-5): DSGVTQTPKHLITATGQRVTLRCSPRSGDLSVYWYQQSLDQGLQFLIQYYNGEERAKGNILERFSAQQFPDLHSELNLSSLELGDSALYFCASNPGQGANFQETQYFGPGTRLLVL.

The CDR3 coding sequence is TGTGCCTGGAGGTTTGGCAGGAGAATAACCTACGAGCAGTACTTC. As protein: CAWRFGRRITYEQYF. The chain uses TRBV30 and TRBJ2-7, with D unresolved. Germline lookup yields CDR1 GTSNPN and CDR2 SVGIG (reference sequence). The ends were cut back, 3 bases at V and 2 bases at J, with 17 bases in the middle. The length of the CDR3 is 15 residues.

CDR3 sequence: CASSAPGLVASLSQYF. CDR3 in DNA: TGTGCCAGCAGTGCCCCGGGACTAGTGGCCTCCCTGTCGCAGTATTTT. The genes are TRBV6-2 or TRBV6-3 and TRBJ2-3; TRBD2 aligns across 8 bases. Germline trimming cut 5 bases from V and 10 bases from J; bases unmatched to any gene: 17. The CDR3 runs 16 residues. Germline V gene lookup returns CDR1 MNHEY and CDR2 SVGEGT.

This clonotype was observed a few times. The chain recombines TRBV19 with TRBJ1-6, with D hard to call. Germline-derived CDR1 and CDR2 are LNHDA and SQIVND (reference sequence). Deletions cut 4 bases from V and 4 bases from J, with 11 bases between. The CDR3 consists of 15 residues. The CDR3 loop is CASSTPGEYNSPLHF. The CDR3 DNA reads as TGTGCCAGTAGTACCCCTGGGGAATATAATTCACCCCTCCACTTT. Variable domain in full (rest from reference TRBV19 and TRBJ1-6): DGGITQSPKYLFRKEGQNVTLSCEQNLNHDAMYWYRQDPGQGLRLIYYSQIVNDFQKGDIAEGYSVSREKKESFPLTVTSAQKNPTAFYLCASSTPGEYNSPLHFGNGTRLTVT.

V usage is TRBV19 and J usage is TRBJ1-5; unclear D gene. The CDR3 totals 16 residues. The V gene's germline CDR1 is LNHDA and CDR2 SQIVND (reference sequence). Trimming cost V 5 bases and J 5 bases, with 19 bases left between them. The CDR3 protein is CASSPRPAGGHQPQHF. The CDR3, as DNA: TGTGCCAGTAGTCCCCGGCCAGCCGGCGGCCATCAGCCCCAGCATTTT.

The rearrangement joins TRBV28 to TRBJ1-6, with D tentatively TRBD1 (5 bases). With 1 base removed from V and 7 bases from J, the gap between germline ends came to 14 bases. This CDR3 region has 16 residues. Per the germline V gene, CDR1 is MDHEN and CDR2 is SYDVKM. CDR3 nucleotides: TGTGCCAGCAGTTTATCAGGGAAGCCCCTCAATTCACCCCTCCACTTT. Its translation: CASSLSGKPLNSPLHF.

This chain uses TRBV18 with TRBJ2-7; D tentatively reads TRBD1 or TRBD2 (5 bases each). Germline CDR1 is KGHSH and CDR2 is LQKENI. The CDR3 is made up of 15 amino acids. The V and J ends lost 1 base and 6 bases respectively, with 16 bases between them. Written as DNA, the CDR3 is TGTGCCAGCTCACCACTCCGACAAGGGGACGTCGAGCAGTACTTC. This translates into CASSPLRQGDVEQYF.

The chain has TRBV18 and TRBJ2-5, with 7 bases identical to TRBD1. Unmatched junction bases numbered 12, after V lost 3 bases and J lost 5 bases. Looked up from germline, CDR1 is KGHSH and CDR2 is LQKENI. CDR3 length: 16 residues. The CDR3 DNA reads as TGTGCCAGCTCACCCGAACGGGGACAGCTGTGGGAGACCCAGTACTTC. As protein: CASSPERGQLWETQYF.

This clonotype was counted only a few times. This chain connects TRBV19 to TRBJ2-2; TRBD2 is a possible D gene (6 bases). The CDR3 runs to 14 residues. Germline V gene sequence: CDR1 LNHDA, CDR2 SQIVND (reference sequence). With 4 bases removed from V and 4 bases from J, the gap between germline ends came to 10 bases. CDR3 nucleotides: TGTGCCAGTAGTACCCCGACTAGCACCGGGGAGCTGTTTTTT. Its protein product is CASSTPTSTGELFF.

V is TRBV6-1 and J is TRBJ1-2, with 7 bases matching TRBD1. The germline V gene has CDR1 MNHNS and CDR2 SASEGT. The junction had 1 base not matched to a gene; V was cut back by 3 bases and J by 0 bases. The length of the CDR3 is 14 residues. CDR3 DNA sequence: TGTGCCAGCAGTGAGGGGACAGCTAACTATGGCTACACCTTC. It codes for CASSEGTANYGYTF.

In this sample, this clonotype is medium-sized (0.01 to 0.1%). This rearrangement joins TRBV27 to TRBJ1-6; D call uncertain. The V end was cut by 3 bases, the J end by 7 bases, with 7 bases between. From germline, CDR1 is MNHEY and CDR2 SMNVEV (reference sequence). This CDR3 is 13 amino acids long. This chain's CDR3 is CASSLTFNSPLHF. CDR3 nucleotides: TGTGCCAGCAGTTTGACCTTCAATTCACCCCTCCACTTT.

The chain recombines TRBV7-9 with TRBJ1-5; TRBD1 agrees at 7 bases. V lost 3 bases to trimming and J lost 6 bases; unmatched junction nucleotides: 5. CDR1 is SEHNR, CDR2 FQNEAQ, per germline (reference sequence). This CDR3 has 14 amino acids. Here the CDR3 reads CASSFSGGRQPQHF. DNA of the CDR3: TGTGCCAGCAGCTTTTCAGGGGGTCGTCAGCCCCAGCATTTT. Using reference TRBV7-9 and TRBJ1-5 for the parts outside the CDR3, the full variable domain is DTGVSQNPRHKITKRGQNVTFRCDPISEHNRLYWYRQTLGQGPEFLTYFQNEAQLEKSRLLSDRFSAERPKGSFSTLEIQRTEQGDSAMYLCASSFSGGRQPQHFGDGTRLSIL.

This chain connects TRBV7-9 to TRBJ1-2, with TRBD1 identical over 8 bases. Germline assignment: CDR1 SEHNR and CDR2 FQNEAQ (reference sequence). With 2 bases clipped from V and 5 bases from J, the junction kept 4 bases outside the gene matches. This CDR3 has 14 residues. This chain's CDR3 is CASSLQGANYGYTF. The CDR3 DNA reads as TGTGCCAGCAGCTTACAGGGGGCGAATTATGGCTACACCTTC.

This clonotype was counted only a few times. This chain links TRBV7-9 with TRBJ1-5; 8 bases map to TRBD1. This CDR3 has 19 residues. From germline, CDR1 is SEHNR and CDR2 FQNEAQ (reference sequence). Trimming cost V 2 bases and J 9 bases; bases outside gene matches: 21. CDR3: CASSLIAAGDRGGWAPQHF. The CDR3 bases are TGTGCCAGCAGCTTAATAGCCGCGGGAGACAGGGGCGGGTGGGCGCCCCAGCATTTT.

The rearrangement links TRBV19 to TRBJ1-2, with unresolved D. V dropped 5 bases and J dropped 4 bases, with 8 bases sitting between them. CDR1 and CDR2 from the germline V gene are LNHDA and SQIVND (reference sequence). The CDR3 loop spans 12 amino acids. CDR3 coding DNA: TGTGCCAGTAGTCCCGGTTCCTATGGCTACACCTTC. Protein: CASSPGSYGYTF.